The clone carrying this T cell receptor beta chain was seen more than once but under ten times. The antigen remains undetermined. These data come from a study of cytomegalovirus exposure and HLA in healthy donors. Study results and limitations: Associated with cytomegalovirus, according to the listing, were 150 to 200 TCR beta chains. Clonal expansion, a later analysis showed, was greater in HLA-associated TCR beta chains than in equally common others.

13 Jbeta primers and 60 Vbeta primers were used for the PCR. Repertoires were generated with immunoSEQ multiplex PCR, while TCRdb's copy carries only in-frame clones and drops some. This table has 80,000 to 100,000 clones, 55% to 80% appearing once. This clonotype was obtained from a female donor in good health and CMV-seronegative. What was sequenced was PBMCs.

The CDR3 spells CASSFRTGNQPQHF. CDR3 sequence (DNA): TGTGCCAGCAGTTTTCGGACAGGGAATCAGCCCCAGCATTTT. The rearrangement links TRBV28 to TRBJ1-5, with 8 nucleotides matching TRBD1. CDR1 and CDR2 (germline): MDHEN, SYDVKM. V shed 3 bases, J shed 4 bases, and the junction held 2 bases outside the gene matches. This CDR3 contains 14 residues.